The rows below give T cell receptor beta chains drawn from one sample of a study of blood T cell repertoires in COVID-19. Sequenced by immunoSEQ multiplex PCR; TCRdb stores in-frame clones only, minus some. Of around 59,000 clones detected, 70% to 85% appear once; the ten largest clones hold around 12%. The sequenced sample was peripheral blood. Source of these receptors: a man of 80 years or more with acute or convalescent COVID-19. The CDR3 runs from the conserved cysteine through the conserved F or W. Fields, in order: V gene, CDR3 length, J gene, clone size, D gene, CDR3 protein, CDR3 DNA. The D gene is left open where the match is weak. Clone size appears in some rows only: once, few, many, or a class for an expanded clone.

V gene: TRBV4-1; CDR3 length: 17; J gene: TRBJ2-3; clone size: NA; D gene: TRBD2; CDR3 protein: CASSQEPLAGGLDTQYF; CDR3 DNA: TGCGCCAGCAGCCAAGAACCTCTAGCGGGGGGGCTGGATACGCAGTATTTT
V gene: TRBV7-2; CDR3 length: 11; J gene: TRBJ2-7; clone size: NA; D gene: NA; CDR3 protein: CASSPRYEQYF; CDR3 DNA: TGTGCCAGCAGCCCTCGTTACGAGCAGTACTTC
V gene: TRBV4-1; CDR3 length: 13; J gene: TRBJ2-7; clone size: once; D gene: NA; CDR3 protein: CASSRGILYEQYF; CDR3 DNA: TGCGCCAGCAGCAGGGGGATCTTATACGAGCAGTACTTC
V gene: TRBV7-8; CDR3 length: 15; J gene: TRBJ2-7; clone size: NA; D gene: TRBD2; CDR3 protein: CASSLTIAGGYEQYF; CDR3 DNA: TGTGCCAGCAGCTTAACGATAGCGGGGGGATACGAGCAGTACTTC
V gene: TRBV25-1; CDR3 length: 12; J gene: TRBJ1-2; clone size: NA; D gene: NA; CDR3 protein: CASSDPGYGYTF; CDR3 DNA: TGTGCCAGCAGTGACCCGGGCTATGGCTACACCTTC
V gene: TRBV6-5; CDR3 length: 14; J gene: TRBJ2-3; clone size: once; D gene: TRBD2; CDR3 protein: CASMRGGLTDTQYF; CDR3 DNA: TGTGCCAGCATGCGGGGGGGGCTCACAGATACGCAGTATTTT
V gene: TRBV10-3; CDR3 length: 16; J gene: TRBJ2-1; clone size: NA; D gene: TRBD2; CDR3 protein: CAISVGGTSGLNEQFF; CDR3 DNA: TGTGCCATCAGTGTAGGCGGGACTAGCGGCCTCAATGAGCAGTTCTTC
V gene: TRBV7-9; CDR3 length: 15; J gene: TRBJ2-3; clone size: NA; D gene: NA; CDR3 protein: CASSLEGGARGTQYF; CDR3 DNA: TGTGCCAGCAGCTTAGAAGGGGGAGCTCGCGGTACGCAGTATTTT
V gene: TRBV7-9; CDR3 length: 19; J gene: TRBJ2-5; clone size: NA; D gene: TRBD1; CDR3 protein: CASSLVGTGGAQRKETQYF; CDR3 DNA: TGTGCCAGCAGCTTAGTGGGGACAGGGGGTGCCCAGAGGAAAGAGACCCAGTACTTC
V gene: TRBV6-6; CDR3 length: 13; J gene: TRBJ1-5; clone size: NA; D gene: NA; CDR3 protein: CASIGGYNQPQHF; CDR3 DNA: TGTGCCAGCATTGGAGGCTACAATCAGCCCCAGCATTTT
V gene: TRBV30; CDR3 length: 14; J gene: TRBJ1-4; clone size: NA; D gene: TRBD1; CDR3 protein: CAWSVGTANEKLFF; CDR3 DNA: TGTGCCTGGAGTGTCGGGACAGCAAATGAAAAACTGTTTTTT
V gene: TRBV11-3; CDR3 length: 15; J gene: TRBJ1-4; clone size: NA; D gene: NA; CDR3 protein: CASSTPQGGGSKLFF; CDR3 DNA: TGTGCCAGCAGCACACCTCAGGGAGGGGGATCAAAACTGTTTTTT
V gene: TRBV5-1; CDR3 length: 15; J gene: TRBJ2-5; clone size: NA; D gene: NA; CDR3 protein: CASSLGWGVQETQYF; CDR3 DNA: TGCGCCAGCAGCCTTGGGTGGGGAGTCCAAGAGACCCAGTACTTC
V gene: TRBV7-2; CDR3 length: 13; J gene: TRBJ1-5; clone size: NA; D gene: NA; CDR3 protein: CASTSDTDQPQHF; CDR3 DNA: TGTGCCAGCACCTCTGACACCGATCAGCCCCAGCATTTT
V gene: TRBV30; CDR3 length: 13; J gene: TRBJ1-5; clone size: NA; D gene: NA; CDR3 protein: CAWADRYNQPQHF; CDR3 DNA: TGTGCCTGGGCCGACAGGTACAATCAGCCCCAGCATTTT
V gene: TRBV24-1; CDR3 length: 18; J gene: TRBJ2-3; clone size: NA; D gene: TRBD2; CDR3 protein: CATSDSKGTSGSTDTQYF; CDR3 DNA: TGTGCCACCAGTGATTCGAAAGGGACTAGCGGGAGTACAGATACGCAGTATTTT
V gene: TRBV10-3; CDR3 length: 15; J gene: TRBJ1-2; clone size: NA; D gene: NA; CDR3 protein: CAIRDSSPPRYGYTF; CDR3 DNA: TGTGCCATCAGGGACAGCTCCCCCCCTCGATATGGCTACACCTTC
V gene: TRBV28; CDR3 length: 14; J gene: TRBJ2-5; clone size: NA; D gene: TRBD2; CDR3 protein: CASSLAGDEETQYF; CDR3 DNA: TGTGCCAGCAGTTTAGCGGGGGATGAAGAGACCCAGTACTTC
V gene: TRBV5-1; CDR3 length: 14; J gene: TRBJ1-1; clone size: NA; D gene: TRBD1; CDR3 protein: CASRTDRKNTEAFF; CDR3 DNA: TGCGCCAGCAGAACGGACAGGAAGAACACTGAAGCTTTCTTT
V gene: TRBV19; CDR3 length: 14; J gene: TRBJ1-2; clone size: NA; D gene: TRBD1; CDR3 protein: CASSSRDRGSGYTF; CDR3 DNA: TGTGCCAGTAGTAGCCGGGACAGGGGCAGCGGCTACACCTTC
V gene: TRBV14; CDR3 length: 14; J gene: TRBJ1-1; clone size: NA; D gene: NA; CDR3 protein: CASSFGVVGTEAFF; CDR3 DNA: TGTGCCAGCAGCTTCGGGGTAGTAGGCACTGAAGCTTTCTTT
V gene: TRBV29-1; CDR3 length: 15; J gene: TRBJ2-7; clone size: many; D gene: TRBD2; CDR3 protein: CSVEGVLAGGGEQYF; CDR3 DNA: TGCAGCGTTGAAGGAGTACTAGCGGGAGGGGGCGAGCAGTACTTC
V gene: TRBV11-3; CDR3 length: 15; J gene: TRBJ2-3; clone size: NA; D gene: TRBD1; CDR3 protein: CASSFGQGATDTQYF; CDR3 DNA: TGTGCCAGCAGCTTTGGACAGGGGGCCACAGATACGCAGTATTTT
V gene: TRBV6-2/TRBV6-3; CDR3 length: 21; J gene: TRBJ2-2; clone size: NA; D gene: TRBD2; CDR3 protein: CASSYSLQRVAGTANTGELFF; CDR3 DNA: TGTGCCAGCAGTTACTCTCTCCAGAGGGTAGCGGGGACTGCGAACACCGGGGAGCTGTTTTTT
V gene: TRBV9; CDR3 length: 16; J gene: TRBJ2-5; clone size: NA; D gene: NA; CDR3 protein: CASSPGWGMPGETQYF; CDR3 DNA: TGTGCCAGCAGCCCGGGGTGGGGAATGCCTGGCGAGACCCAGTACTTC
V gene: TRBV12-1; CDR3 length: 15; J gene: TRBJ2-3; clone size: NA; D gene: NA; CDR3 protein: CASSLGRGTTDTQYF; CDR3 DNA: TGTGCCAGCAGCTTAGGACGGGGAACTACAGATACGCAGTATTTT
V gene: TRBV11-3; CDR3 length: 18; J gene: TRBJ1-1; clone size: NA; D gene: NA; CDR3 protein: CASSFSPIRQYQNTEAFF; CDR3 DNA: TGTGCCAGCAGCTTTTCCCCGATCCGACAGTACCAAAACACTGAAGCTTTCTTT
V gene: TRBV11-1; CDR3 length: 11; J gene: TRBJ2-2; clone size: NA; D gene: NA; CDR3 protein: CASSFHGELFF; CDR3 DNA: TGTGCCAGCAGCTTTCACGGGGAGCTGTTTTTT
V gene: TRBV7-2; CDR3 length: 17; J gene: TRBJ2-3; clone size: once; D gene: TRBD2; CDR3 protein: CASSSNRLAGGRDTQYF; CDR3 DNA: TGTGCCAGCAGCTCAAACCGACTAGCGGGAGGCAGGGATACGCAGTATTTT
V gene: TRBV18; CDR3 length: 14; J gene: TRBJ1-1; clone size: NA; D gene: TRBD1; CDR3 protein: CASFSTGANTEAFF; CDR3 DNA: TGTGCCAGCTTTTCCACAGGGGCGAACACTGAAGCTTTCTTT
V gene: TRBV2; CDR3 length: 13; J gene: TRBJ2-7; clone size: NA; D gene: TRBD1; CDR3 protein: CASSRDRIYEQYF; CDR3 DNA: TGTGCCAGCAGCAGGGACAGGATATACGAGCAGTACTTC
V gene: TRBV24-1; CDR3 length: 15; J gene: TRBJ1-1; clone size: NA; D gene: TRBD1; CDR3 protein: CATSDNRGLNTEAFF; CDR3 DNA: TGTGCCACCAGTGATAACAGGGGGCTGAACACTGAAGCTTTCTTT
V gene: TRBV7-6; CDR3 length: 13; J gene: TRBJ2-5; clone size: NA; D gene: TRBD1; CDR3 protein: CASSRGNRGTQYF; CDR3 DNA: TGTGCCAGCAGCCGAGGAAACAGGGGTACCCAGTACTTC
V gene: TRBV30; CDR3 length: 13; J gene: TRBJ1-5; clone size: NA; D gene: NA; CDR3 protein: CAWSTQGNQPQHF; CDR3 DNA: TGTGCCTGGAGTACACAGGGTAATCAGCCCCAGCATTTT
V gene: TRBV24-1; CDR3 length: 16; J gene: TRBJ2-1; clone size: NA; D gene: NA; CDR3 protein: CATSTSGTPDPDEQFF; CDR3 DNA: TGTGCCACCTCAACCTCCGGGACTCCGGATCCAGATGAGCAGTTCTTC
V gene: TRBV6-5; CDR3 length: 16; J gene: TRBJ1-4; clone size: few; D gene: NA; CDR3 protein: CASSYANRPLEEKLFF; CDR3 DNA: TGTGCCAGCAGTTACGCGAACAGGCCCCTTGAAGAAAAACTGTTTTTT
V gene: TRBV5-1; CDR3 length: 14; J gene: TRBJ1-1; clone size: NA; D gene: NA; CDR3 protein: CASSPDRLGTEAFF; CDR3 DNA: TGCGCCAGCAGTCCTGACAGGTTGGGCACTGAAGCTTTCTTT
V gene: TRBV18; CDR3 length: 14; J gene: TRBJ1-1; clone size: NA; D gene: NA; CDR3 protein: CASSPVPGDTEAFF; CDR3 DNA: TGTGCCAGCTCACCAGTTCCGGGGGACACTGAAGCTTTCTTT
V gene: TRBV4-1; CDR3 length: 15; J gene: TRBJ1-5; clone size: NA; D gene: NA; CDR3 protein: CASSQDGQGNQPQHF; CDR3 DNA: TGCGCCAGCAGCCAAGATGGCCAGGGGAATCAGCCCCAGCATTTT
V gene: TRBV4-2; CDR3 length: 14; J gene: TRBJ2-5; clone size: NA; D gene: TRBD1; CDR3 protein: CASSQDRGRETQYF; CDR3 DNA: TGTGCCAGCAGCCAGGACAGGGGCCGAGAGACCCAGTACTTC
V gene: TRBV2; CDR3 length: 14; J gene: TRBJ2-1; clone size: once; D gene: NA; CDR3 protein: CASRPGRSYNEQFF; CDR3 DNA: TGTGCCAGCAGACCAGGGCGCTCCTACAATGAGCAGTTCTTC
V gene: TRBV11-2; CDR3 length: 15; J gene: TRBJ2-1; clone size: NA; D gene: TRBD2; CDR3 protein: CASSLSSGTYNEQFF; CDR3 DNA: TGTGCCAGCAGCTTGAGCAGCGGGACTTACAATGAGCAGTTCTTC
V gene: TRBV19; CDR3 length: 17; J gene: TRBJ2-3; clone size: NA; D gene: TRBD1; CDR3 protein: CASSIGTGGPNTDTQYF; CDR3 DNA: TGTGCCAGTAGTATCGGGACAGGGGGCCCGAACACAGATACGCAGTATTTT
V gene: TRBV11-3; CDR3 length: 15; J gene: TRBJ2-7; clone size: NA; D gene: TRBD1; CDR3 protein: CASSLVFDRGYEQYF; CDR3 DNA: TGTGCCAGCAGCTTAGTTTTTGACAGGGGGTACGAGCAGTACTTC
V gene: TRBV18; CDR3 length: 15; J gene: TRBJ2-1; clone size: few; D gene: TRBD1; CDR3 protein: CASSRSGTDYNEQFF; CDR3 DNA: TGTGCCAGCTCACGTTCCGGGACAGACTACAATGAGCAGTTCTTC
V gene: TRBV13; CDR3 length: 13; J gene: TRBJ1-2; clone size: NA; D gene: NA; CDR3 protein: CASSLWGLGGYTF; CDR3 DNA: TGTGCCAGCAGCTTATGGGGGCTCGGTGGCTACACCTTC